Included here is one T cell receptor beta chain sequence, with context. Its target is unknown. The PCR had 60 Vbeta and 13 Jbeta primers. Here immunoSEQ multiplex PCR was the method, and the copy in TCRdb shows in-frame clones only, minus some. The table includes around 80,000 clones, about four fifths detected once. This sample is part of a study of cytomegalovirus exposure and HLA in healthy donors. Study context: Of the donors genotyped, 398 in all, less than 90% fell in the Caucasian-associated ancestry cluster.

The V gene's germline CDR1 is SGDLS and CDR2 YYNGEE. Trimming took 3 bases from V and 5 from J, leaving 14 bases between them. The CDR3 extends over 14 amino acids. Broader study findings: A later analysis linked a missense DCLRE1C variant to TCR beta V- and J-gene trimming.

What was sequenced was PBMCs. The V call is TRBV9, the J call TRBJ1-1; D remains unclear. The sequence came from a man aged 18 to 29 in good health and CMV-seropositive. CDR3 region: CASSAMGGGTEAFF. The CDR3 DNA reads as TGTGCCAGCAGCGCCATGGGTGGAGGGACTGAAGCTTTCTTT.